The present entry profiles one T cell receptor (beta chain) with its context. Its antigen is not known. Trimming took off 1 base at V and 13 bases at J, with 9 bases between the two ends. The CDR3 runs to 11 residues. These data belong to a study of CD4 T cells in relation to SARS-CoV-2 and coronaviruses. Study-level information: Convalescent patients were about eight males and 4 females; two were Hispanic. Study outcomes and limitations: Culture-expanded clones reflect memory recall rather than primary priming during culture. Crossreactive clones expanded significantly less to SARS-CoV-2 than monoreactive clones.

Deep TCR-beta sequencing used DNA from uncultured naive and memory CD4+ T cells. Clones were read by immunoSEQ multiplex PCR, and TCRdb kept only the in-frame ones, dropping some. Of tens of thousands of clones listed, 85% to 90% are singletons. What was sequenced was memory CD4+ T cells from PBMCs. This receptor was obtained from an adult with COVID-19. V and J are TRBV12-3 or TRBV12-4 and TRBJ2-3; TRBD1 might be the D (6 bases). This CDR3 is CASSLGQGKYF. The DNA for the CDR3 is TGTGCCAGCAGTTTAGGGCAGGGGAAGTATTTT.